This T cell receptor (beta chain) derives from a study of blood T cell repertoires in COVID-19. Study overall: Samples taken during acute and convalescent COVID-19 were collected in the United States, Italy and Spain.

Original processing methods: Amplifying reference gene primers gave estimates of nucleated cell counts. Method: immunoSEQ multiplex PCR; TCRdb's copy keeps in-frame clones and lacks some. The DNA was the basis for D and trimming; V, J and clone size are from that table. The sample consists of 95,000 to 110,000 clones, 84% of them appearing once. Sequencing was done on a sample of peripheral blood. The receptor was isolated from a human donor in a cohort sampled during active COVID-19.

The CDR3 nucleotides are TGCGCCAGCAGCTTGGTACAGGGGACCCACAATGAGCAGTTCTTC. This encodes CASSLVQGTHNEQFF. The J gene is TRBJ2-1, the V gene TRBV5-1; 7 bases match TRBD1. J was trimmed by 5 bases and V by 0 bases; bases with no gene match: 5. This CDR3 spans 15 amino acids. CDR1 is SGHRS, CDR2 YFSETQ, per germline.